This T cell receptor (beta chain) was documented in a study of blood T cell repertoires in COVID-19. This clone was recorded once. Repertoires were generated with immunoSEQ multiplex PCR, while TCRdb's copy carries only in-frame clones and drops some. The data contain around 300,000 clones, 75% to 90% of them singletons. This receptor was obtained from a woman aged 18-29 years who had recovered from COVID-19. Sequencing was done on a sample of PBMCs or T cells enriched from blood (not recorded which).

As DNA, the CDR3 is TGTGCCAGCAGCCAAGTAAGAGGACTAGCGGGTAAGGGGAAGAACAATGAGCAGTTCTTC. As protein: CASSQVRGLAGKGKNNEQFF. V usage is TRBV3-1 (or the pseudogene TRBV3-2) and J usage is TRBJ2-1; 11 bases fit TRBD2. CDR3 length: 20 residues. V shed 1 base and J 5 bases; nucleotides not matched to a gene: 16. Germline-derived CDR1 and CDR2 are LGHDT and YNNKEL (reference sequence).